This record covers a single T cell receptor (beta chain). This entry comes from a study of shared clonotypes between healthy human individuals. TCRdb's copy holds only in-frame clones and misses some; the assay was immunoSEQ multiplex PCR. Of roughly 500,000 clones listed, more than 75% are singletons. V lost 5 bases to trimming and J lost 7 bases; unmatched junction nucleotides: 8. The CDR3 covers 14 residues. The V gene's germline CDR1 is MNHEY and CDR2 SMNVEV (reference sequence). This TCR was sampled from a woman aged 35 to 49 in good health. Some clones in this sample may be carry-over from other donors' samples. The V gene is TRBV27, the J gene TRBJ2-5; 9 positions match TRBD1. Sequencing used PBMCs. CDR3 nucleotides: TGTGCCAGCAGTCTCCAGGGACAGGGTGGGACCCAGTACTTC. Translating gives CASSLQGQGGTQYF.